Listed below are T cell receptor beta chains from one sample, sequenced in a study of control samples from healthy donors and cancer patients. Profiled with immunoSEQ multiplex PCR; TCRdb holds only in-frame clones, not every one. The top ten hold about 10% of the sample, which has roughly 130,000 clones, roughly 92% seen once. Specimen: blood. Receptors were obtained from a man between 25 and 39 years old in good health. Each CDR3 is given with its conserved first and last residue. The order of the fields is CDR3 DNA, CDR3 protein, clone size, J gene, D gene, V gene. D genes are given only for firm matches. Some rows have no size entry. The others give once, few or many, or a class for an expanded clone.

TGTGCCAGCAGCCAAGACAGGGGCTATGGCTACACCTTC CASSQDRGYGYTF - TRBJ1-2 - TRBV4-2
TGTGCCAGCAGTGAACTTACCCAGCCCCAGCATTTT CASSELTQPQHF - TRBJ1-5 - TRBV2
TGCGCCAGCAGCCAAGATCTGGACGGACTCTATGGCTACACCTTC CASSQDLDGLYGYTF few TRBJ1-2 - TRBV4-3
TGTGCCAGCTCCCCCCGGCGTGGAGCCCACTCTGGAAACACCATATATTTT CASSPRRGAHSGNTIYF - TRBJ1-3 - TRBV18
TGCGCCAGCAGCTTGGGTGACTACCAAGAGACCCAGTACTTC CASSLGDYQETQYF - TRBJ2-5 - TRBV5-1
TGCGCCAGCAGCCAAGACCGGACTAGCGGGAGTAACGGGGAGCTGTTTTTT CASSQDRTSGSNGELFF once TRBJ2-2 TRBD2 TRBV4-3
TGTGCCAGCAGTTTGGCTAGAAACAATGAGCAGTTCTTC CASSLARNNEQFF - TRBJ2-1 - TRBV28
TGTGCGGGATCGACAGGGGGCCGCAATCAGCCCCAGCATTTT CAGSTGGRNQPQHF - TRBJ1-5 TRBD1 TRBV19
TGTGCCAGCAGCGCCCGACTAGATCCGGGTACGCAGTATTTT CASSARLDPGTQYF - TRBJ2-3 - TRBV7-3
TGCAGCGTTGGGACAGGGAGTTGGACTCCCAGTGGAAACACTGAAGCTTTCTTT CSVGTGSWTPSGNTEAFF once TRBJ1-1 TRBD1 TRBV29-1
TGTGCCAGCAGCCCCCAGGTGGGGACAGGAGCTCGATGGGGGACTGAAGCTTTCTTT CASSPQVGTGARWGTEAFF - TRBJ1-1 TRBD1 TRBV9
TGTGCCAGTAGGCAGGGTAGGACTGAAGCTTTCTTT CASRQGRTEAFF - TRBJ1-1 - TRBV19
TGTGCCAGCAGCTTTCTGGGTTCAGATACGCAGTATTTT CASSFLGSDTQYF - TRBJ2-3 - TRBV7-2
TGTGCCAGCAGGTGGAACTCCAGGCAACAGTTCTTC CASRWNSRQQFF - TRBJ2-1 - TRBV28
TGTGCCAGCAGCCCAGGGACATATGCAACAGATACGCAGTATTTT CASSPGTYATDTQYF - TRBJ2-3 - TRBV27
TGTGCCAGCAGTCGACACGGGGACAGGGGGACTAATGAAAAACTGTTTTTT CASSRHGDRGTNEKLFF - TRBJ1-4 TRBD1 TRBV28
TGTGCCAGCAGCTTAGTACTAGCGGGAGGCGAGCAGTACTTC CASSLVLAGGEQYF - TRBJ2-7 TRBD2 TRBV7-9
TGTGCCAGCAGCCAAGGGCAGCCCCAGCATTTT CASSQGQPQHF - TRBJ1-5 - TRBV3-1/TRBV3-2
TGCGCCAGCAGCTTGGCCCAAACGACTGAAGCTTTCTTT CASSLAQTTEAFF - TRBJ1-1 - TRBV5-1
TGTGCCAGCAGCTTAGGATTTATGGGGCTGGATACGCAGTATTTT CASSLGFMGLDTQYF - TRBJ2-3 - TRBV11-3
TGTGCCAGCAGCTTAGTCCTAGGTGGGCAGGACCACGAGCAGTACTTC CASSLVLGGQDHEQYF - TRBJ2-7 - TRBV11-3
TGTGCCAGTTCGGTAGGAGCGGGAGGACACCTCCTGCACTACGAGCAGTACTTC CASSVGAGGHLLHYEQYF - TRBJ2-7 TRBD2 TRBV19
TGTGCCAGTAGTCTTGGGACGTCCACTGAAGCTTTCTTT CASSLGTSTEAFF - TRBJ1-1 - TRBV19
TGCGCCAGCAGCCAAGAGGGACAGGGGGCTAGGCAGCCCCAGCATTTT CASSQEGQGARQPQHF - TRBJ1-5 TRBD1 TRBV4-1
TGCAGCGTTGAAGGGGTGGGCAGGATGAACACTGAAGCTTTCTTT CSVEGVGRMNTEAFF - TRBJ1-1 - TRBV29-1
TGTGCCAGCAGCGAATCGGGGGCGAGCAATCAGCCCCAGCATTTT CASSESGASNQPQHF - TRBJ1-5 - TRBV9
TGTGCCAGCAGCCACCGCTACAATGAGCAGTTCTTC CASSHRYNEQFF - TRBJ2-1 - TRBV7-2
TGTGCCAGCAGCGCACCAGGGAAACAAGAGACCCAGTACTTC CASSAPGKQETQYF - TRBJ2-5 - TRBV11-2
TGTGCCAGCAGTTTATTCCTTGGGGAAAAACTGTTTTTT CASSLFLGEKLFF - TRBJ1-4 - TRBV28
TGCGCCAGCAGTGGGGACAGGGGGAACGGGGAGCTGTTTTTT CASSGDRGNGELFF - TRBJ2-2 TRBD1 TRBV10-1
TGTGCCAGCAGTCCGGACAGGTCCAATCAGCCCCAGCATTTT CASSPDRSNQPQHF - TRBJ1-5 TRBD1 TRBV2
TGTGCCAGCAGTGAAGGATCTAGCGGCCCGAACACCGGGGAGCTGTTTTTT CASSEGSSGPNTGELFF - TRBJ2-2 TRBD2 TRBV6-1
TGTGCCCTTCAGGTAGCGGAGAACACCGGGGAGCTGTTTTTT CALQVAENTGELFF - TRBJ2-2 - TRBV30